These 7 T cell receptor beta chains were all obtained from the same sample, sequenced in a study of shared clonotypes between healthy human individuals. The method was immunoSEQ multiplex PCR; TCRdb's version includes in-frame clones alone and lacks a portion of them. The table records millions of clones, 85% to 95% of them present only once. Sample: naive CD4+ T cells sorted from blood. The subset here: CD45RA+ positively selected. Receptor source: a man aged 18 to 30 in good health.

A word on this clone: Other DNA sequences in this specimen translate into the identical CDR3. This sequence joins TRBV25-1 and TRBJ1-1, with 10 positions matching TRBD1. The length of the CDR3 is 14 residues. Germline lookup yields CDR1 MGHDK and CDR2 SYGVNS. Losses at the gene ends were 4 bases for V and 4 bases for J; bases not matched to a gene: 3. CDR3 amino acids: CASSATGGRTEAFF. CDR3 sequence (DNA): TGTGCCAGCAGTGCGACAGGGGGCCGCACTGAAGCTTTCTTT. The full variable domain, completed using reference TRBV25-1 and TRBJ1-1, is EADIYQTPRYLVIGTGKKITLECSQTMGHDKMYWYQQDPGMELHLIHYSYGVNSTEKGDLSSESTVSRIRTEHFPLTLESARPSHTSQYLCASSATGGRTEAFFGQGTRLTVV.

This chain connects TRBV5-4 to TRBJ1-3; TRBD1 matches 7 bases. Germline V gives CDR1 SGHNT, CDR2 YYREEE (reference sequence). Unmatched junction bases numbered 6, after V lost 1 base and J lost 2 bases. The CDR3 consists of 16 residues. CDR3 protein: CASSLMGQRAGNTIYF. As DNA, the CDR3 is TGTGCCAGCAGCTTGATGGGACAGAGAGCTGGAAACACCATATATTTT.

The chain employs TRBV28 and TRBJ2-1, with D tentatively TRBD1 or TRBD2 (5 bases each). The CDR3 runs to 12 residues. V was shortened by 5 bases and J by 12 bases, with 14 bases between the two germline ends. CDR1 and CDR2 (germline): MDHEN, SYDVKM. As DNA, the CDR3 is TGTGCCAGCAGTCCCTGGGACGGCCGGCAGTTCTTC. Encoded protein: CASSPWDGRQFF.

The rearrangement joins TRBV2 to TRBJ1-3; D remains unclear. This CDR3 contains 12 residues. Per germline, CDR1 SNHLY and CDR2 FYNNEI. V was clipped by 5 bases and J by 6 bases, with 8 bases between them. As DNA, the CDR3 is TGTGCCAGCAGTCGGACTGCAAACACCATATATTTT. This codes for CASSRTANTIYF.

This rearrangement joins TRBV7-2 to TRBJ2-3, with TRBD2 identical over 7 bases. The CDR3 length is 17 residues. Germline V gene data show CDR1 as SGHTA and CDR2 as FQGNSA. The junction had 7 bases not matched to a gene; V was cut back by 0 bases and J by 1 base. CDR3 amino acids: CASSLARLAAGTDTQYF. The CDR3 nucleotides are TGTGCCAGCAGCTTAGCACGGCTAGCGGCAGGCACAGATACGCAGTATTTT.

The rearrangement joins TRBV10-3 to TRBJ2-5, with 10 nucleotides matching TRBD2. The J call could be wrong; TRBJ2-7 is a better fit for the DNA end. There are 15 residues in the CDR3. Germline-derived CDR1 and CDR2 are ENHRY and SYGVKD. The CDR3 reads CAISGGSSGRNEQYF. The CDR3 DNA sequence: TGTGCCATCAGTGGTGGTTCTAGCGGGAGAAACGAGCAGTACTTC.

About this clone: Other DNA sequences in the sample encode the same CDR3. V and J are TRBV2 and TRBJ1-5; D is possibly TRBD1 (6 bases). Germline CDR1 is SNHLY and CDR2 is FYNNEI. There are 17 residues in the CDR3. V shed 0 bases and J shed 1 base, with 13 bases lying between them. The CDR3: CASSEAQGGRSNQPQHF. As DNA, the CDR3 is TGTGCCAGCAGTGAAGCACAGGGAGGAAGGAGCAATCAGCCCCAGCATTTT.